The clone carrying this TCR beta chain was picked up a small number of times. Its antigen remains unidentified. Expressed TCRB transcripts were sequenced, since all the RNA that had been isolated was reverse transcribed. The assay was immunoSEQ multiplex PCR, and TCRdb's table has in-frame clones only and misses some. This sample has about 700,000 clones, with about an eighth found just once. Based on CD45RO/CCR7/CD25/CD127/CD95/CD27, CD4+ regulatory, stem cell-like memory, naive and central memory cells were sorted. Purities in excess of 95% were seen in all sorted populations. V shed 5 bases and J 4 bases; nucleotides not matched to a gene: 7. Germline CDR1 and CDR2: SGHAT and FQNNGV. The CDR3 extends over 16 amino acids. This record comes from a study of beta chain features in type 1 diabetes. Study-wide points: For Type 1 diabetes patients, all four CD4+ subsets carried TCRB CDR3s that were moderately but significantly shorter.

The rearrangement links TRBV11-2 to TRBJ2-3; 12 positions agree with TRBD1. Source material: naive CD4+ T cells from blood. This clonotype originated in a man aged 18 to 29 with type 1 diabetes. CDR3 in amino acids: CASSQTGTGGADTQYF. The DNA for the CDR3 is TGTGCCAGCAGCCAAACCGGGACAGGGGGCGCAGATACGCAGTATTTT.